Below, one TCR beta chain is given with its context. The antigen is unknown. The data were obtained in a study of TIL therapy for anti-PD-1-resistant metastatic lung cancer. Looking at the study overall: Median patient age was about 50, ranging roughly 38-75 years. By whole-exome sequencing, median non-synonymous tumor mutation burden was roughly 1.6 mutations per megabase. The study, taken as a whole, reports: The cohort had more treatment-naive, never-smoker and oncogene-addicted patients than typical.

Germline assignment: CDR1 KGHDR and CDR2 SFDVKD. The length of the CDR3 is 19 residues. The V and J ends lost 3 bases and 4 bases, in that order; junction bases with no gene match: 15. The libraries were made with immunoSEQ v3. Libraries were sequenced to around 2 million read pairs (survey) or roughly 4.5-6.5 million (deep). The table came from immunoSEQ multiplex PCR; TCRdb's copy has only in-frame clones and leaves some out. The data hold fewer than 25,000 clones, with around 71% observed a single time. Time point reported: pre-treatment sample, taken before nivolumab and TIL therapy. Sequenced material: blood, taken at baseline. The gene calls are TRBV24-1 and TRBJ1-5, with 9 nucleotides matching TRBD1. The receptor was isolated from a person aged 25 to 80 with non-small cell lung cancer. This chain's CDR3 is CATSDEPQDRGRGNQPQHF. CDR3 in DNA: TGTGCCACCAGTGATGAGCCCCAGGACAGGGGCAGGGGTAATCAGCCCCAGCATTTT.